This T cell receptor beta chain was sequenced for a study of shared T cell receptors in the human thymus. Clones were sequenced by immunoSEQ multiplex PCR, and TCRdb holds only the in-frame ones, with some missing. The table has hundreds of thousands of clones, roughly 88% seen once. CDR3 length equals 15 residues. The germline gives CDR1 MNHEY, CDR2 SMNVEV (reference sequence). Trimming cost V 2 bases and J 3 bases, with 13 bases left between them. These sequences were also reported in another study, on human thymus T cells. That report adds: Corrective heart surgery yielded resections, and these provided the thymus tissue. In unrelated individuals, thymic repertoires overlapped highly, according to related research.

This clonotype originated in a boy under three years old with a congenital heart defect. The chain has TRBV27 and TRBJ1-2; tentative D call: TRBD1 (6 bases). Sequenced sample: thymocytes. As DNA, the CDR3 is TGTGCCAGCAGTTTAGGGGGAGAGGGGGACTATGGCTACACCTTC. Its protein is CASSLGGEGDYGYTF.